This T cell receptor (beta chain) was retrieved from a study of metastatic and nonmetastatic thyroid tumors. The wider study: Thyroid patients, malignant and benign, had repertoires compared across blood and tumor or nodule tissue.

In the original workflow: Clinicopathological groups supplied CDR3 differences that were used to build a distant-metastasis classifier for papillary thyroid cancer. TCRdb reprocessed the PCR reads via MiXCR. These V and J calls originate from TCRdb's pipeline instead of the authors' own analysis. The profile shows nearly 25,000 clones, around 15% of them singletons. CDR3 length: 13 residues. The germline V gene has CDR1 DFQATT and CDR2 SNEGSKA (reference sequence). Study findings and constraints: Patients with malignant thyroid tumors reportedly had significantly higher TCR beta diversity than those with benign nodules, in blood and tumor.

Patients underwent thyroid surgery, and none had received any treatment before it. This clone was found many times. Its antigen is undetermined. This TCR was sampled from a female donor with papillary thyroid cancer or a benign thyroid nodule (not recorded which). Some clones in this sample may be carry-over from other donors' samples. The sequenced sample was blood. The rearrangement joins TRBV20-1 to TRBJ1-1, with TRBD1 as a possible D gene (5 bases). This chain's CDR3 is CTPWGAGLSEAFF. DNA of the CDR3: TGCACCCCGTGGGGCGCGGGGCTCTCTGAAGCTTTCTTT.